The 19 T cell receptor beta chains reported below all come from one sample, sequenced in a study of T-cell memory formation after mild COVID-19. TCRdb independently ran MiXCR on the 5' RACE reads; one entry per CDR3 protein. This sample carries some 130,000 distinct CDR3 sequences, about 6% of them seen once, and the ten largest clones take approximately 2.1%. The sample consisted of PBMCs or a T cell subset sorted from them (not recorded which). All receptors come from an adult woman who had mild COVID-19 (a few samples of this study predate the infection). Cell type and time point are not known.

This clonotype was seen repeatedly, ten times or more. V is TRBV29-1 and J is TRBJ2-1; either TRBD1 or TRBD2 may fit D (5 bases each). V was pared by 5 bases and J by 0 bases, with 11 bases between. Per the germline V gene, CDR1 is SQVTM and CDR2 is ANQGSEA. This CDR3 contains 14 residues. The CDR3 DNA is TGCAGCGTTCAAGCAGGGACCTCCTACAATGAGCAGTTCTTC. This codes for CSVQAGTSYNEQFF.

This clonotype was observed a handful of times. This sequence joins TRBV4-2 and TRBJ2-1, with D perhaps TRBD2 (7 bases). Trimming removed 6 bases at V and 7 bases at J, with 19 bases between. Germline CDR1 LGHNA, CDR2 YNFKEQ. The CDR3 contains 15 residues. CDR3 amino acids: CASSYRSGGKNEQFF. CDR3 coding DNA: TGTGCCAGCAGTTACCGGTCGGGGGGCAAAAATGAGCAGTTCTTC.

This clonotype was counted at least ten times. The chain uses TRBV7-8 and TRBJ2-1; possible D gene TRBD2, 6 bases. V was pared by 8 bases and J by 4 bases, with 21 bases between. The germline V gene has CDR1 SGHVS and CDR2 FQNEAQ. The CDR3 contains 16 residues. The CDR3 sequence is CASSRAGTLKYNEQFF. Written as DNA, the CDR3 is TGTGCCAGCTCCCGCGCCGGGACTCTTAAATACAATGAGCAGTTCTTC.

The chain uses TRBV6-2 or TRBV6-3 and TRBJ1-5; D is ambiguous. Trimming left V 5 bases short and J 0 bases short, with 14 bases between. Germline V lookup: CDR1 MNHEY, CDR2 SVGEGT. The CDR3 is made up of 16 amino acids. CDR3 residues: CASSVKKWASNQPQHF. CDR3 nucleotide sequence: TGTGCCAGCAGTGTTAAGAAGTGGGCTAGCAATCAGCCCCAGCATTTT.

This clonotype was picked up a small number of times. J is TRBJ1-3 and V is TRBV14; tentative D call: TRBD1 (5 bases). Germline V CDR1 and CDR2: SGHDN, FVKESK. V lost 0 bases and J 4 bases, leaving 16 bases between the germline ends. The CDR3 has 17 residues. In DNA, the CDR3 is TGTGCCAGCAGCCAAGATGCGGCGGGCAGGGTGGGAAACACCATATATTTT. Its translation is CASSQDAAGRVGNTIYF.

This clonotype occurred many times. CDR3 in amino acids: CASSFGSSYEQYF. The CDR3 region has the DNA TGCGCCAGCAGCTTTGGGTCCTCCTACGAGCAGTACTTC. The chain uses TRBV5-1 and TRBJ2-7; D ambiguous. Germline CDR1 reads SGHRS; CDR2 reads YFSETQ. The CDR3 is 13 residues long. Trimming removed 2 bases at V and 0 bases at J, with 6 bases between.

This clonotype was seen only a few times. The chain employs TRBV15 and TRBJ2-2, with D possibly being TRBD1 (6 bases). V was shortened by 6 bases and J by 7 bases, with 18 bases between the two germline ends. CDR3 size: 15 residues. CDR1 and CDR2 from the germline V gene are LNHNV and YYDKDF (reference sequence). The CDR3 DNA reads TGTGCCACCAGGGTAAAAGACAGGCCCGGCGGGGAGCTGTTTTTT. Its protein is CATRVKDRPGGELFF.

There are many counts of this clonotype. The rearrangement joins TRBV14 to TRBJ2-2; D perhaps matches TRBD2 (5 bases). V lost 2 bases and J 6 bases, leaving 10 bases between the germline ends. The CDR3 loop spans 14 amino acids. Germline lookup yields CDR1 SGHDN and CDR2 FVKESK. The CDR3 bases are TGTGCCAGCAGCCAAAATCGGGGAGCCGGGGAGCTGTTTTTT. Amino acid sequence: CASSQNRGAGELFF.

This clonotype has a count of ten or more. J is TRBJ2-5 and V is TRBV10-3; TRBD1 aligns across 8 bases. The CDR3 consists of 15 residues. In germline, CDR1 is ENHRY, CDR2 SYGVKD. The V and J ends lost 5 bases and 2 bases, in that order; junction bases with no gene match: 7. As DNA, the CDR3 is TGTGCCATCAGTCTAGGTGGACAGGGACAAGAGACCCAGTACTTC. This gives the protein CAISLGGQGQETQYF.

V gene TRBV29-1 combines with J gene TRBJ1-2; no firm D call. V gave up 0 bases and J gave up 7 bases, with 6 bases separating them. CDR1 and CDR2 (germline): SQVTM, ANQGSEA. The CDR3 loop spans 11 amino acids. The CDR3 DNA sequence: TGCAGCGTTGAAGAGGGGTTTGGCTACACCTTC. Its translation is CSVEEGFGYTF.

V is TRBV12-3 or TRBV12-4 and J is TRBJ2-1, with D perhaps given as TRBD1 or TRBD2 (6 bases each). The V end lost 6 bases, the J end lost 10 bases, and 13 bases lay between the germline ends. This CDR3 spans 12 amino acids. The CDR3 protein is CASSSGGMEQFF. The CDR3 DNA reads as TGTGCCAGCAGCTCCGGGGGCATGGAGCAGTTCTTC.

This clonotype was observed a few times. V usage is TRBV7-9 and J usage is TRBJ2-7, with no clear D. Germline lookup yields CDR1 SEHNR and CDR2 FQNEAQ (reference sequence). This CDR3 contains 13 residues. V lost 8 bases to trimming and J lost 0 bases, with 11 bases between them. The CDR3 loop reads CASVRLSSYEQYF. CDR3 nucleotides: TGTGCCAGCGTGCGACTGAGCTCCTACGAGCAGTACTTC. The whole variable domain, remainder taken from reference TRBV7-9 and TRBJ2-7, is DTGVSQNPRHKITKRGQNVTFRCDPISEHNRLYWYRQTLGQGPEFLTYFQNEAQLEKSRLLSDRFSAERPKGSFSTLEIQRTEQGDSAMYLCASVRLSSYEQYFGPGTRLTVT.

The chain carries TRBV6-2 or TRBV6-3 and TRBJ2-1, with D possibly TRBD2 on 5 matching bases. Germline V gives CDR1 MNHEY, CDR2 SVGEGT. This CDR3 comprises 12 residues. V lost 11 bases and J 5 bases, leaving 13 bases between the germline ends. DNA of the CDR3: TGTGCCTCGAGCGGAACTAACAATGAGCAGTTCTTC. Encoded protein: CASSGTNNEQFF.

CDR3 nucleotide sequence: TGTGCCAGCAGCCCTACAGGGAAGGGATACGAGCAGTACTTC. Translated: CASSPTGKGYEQYF. V and J are TRBV12-3 or TRBV12-4 and TRBJ2-7; a possible D gene is TRBD1 (6 bases). CDR3 length: 14 residues. With 6 bases removed from V and 4 bases from J, the gap between germline ends came to 16 bases.

The chain has TRBV2 and TRBJ2-3, with D possibly called TRBD1 or TRBD2 (7 bases each). Germline V gives CDR1 SNHLY, CDR2 FYNNEI. The V and J ends lost 6 bases and 0 bases respectively, with 13 bases between them. This CDR3 has 15 residues. CDR3 nucleotide sequence: TGTGCCAGCAGGGGGGGGACAGCTAGCACAGATACGCAGTATTTT. It specifies CASRGGTASTDTQYF. The entire variable domain, with the rest obtained from reference TRBV2 and TRBJ2-3, is as follows: EPEVTQTPSHQVTQMGQEVILRCVPISNHLYFYWYRQILGQKVEFLVSFYNNEISEKSEIFDDQFSVERPDGSNFTLKIRSTKLEDSAMYFCASRGGTASTDTQYFGPGTRLTVL.

This clonotype was seen at least ten times. The chain is built from TRBV5-1 and TRBJ2-1, with D tentatively TRBD2 (5 bases). With 4 bases removed from V and 6 bases from J, the gap between germline ends came to 11 bases. The CDR3 is 13 amino acids. The germline CDR1 and CDR2 sequences are SGHRS and YFSETQ. The CDR3 loop is CASSPGRGNEQFF. The CDR3 nucleotides are TGCGCCAGCAGCCCGGGGAGAGGCAATGAGCAGTTCTTC. Together with reference TRBV5-1 and TRBJ2-1, the CDR3 gives the full variable domain: KAGVTQTPRYLIKTRGQQVTLSCSPISGHRSVSWYQQTPGQGLQFLFEYFSETQRNKGNFPGRFSGRQFSNSRSEMNVSTLELGDSALYLCASSPGRGNEQFFGPGTRLTVL.

The sample holds many counts of this clonotype. The chain is built from TRBV11-2 and TRBJ2-4; 7 positions match TRBD1. The CDR3 is made up of 16 amino acids. Germline V gene sequence: CDR1 SGHAT, CDR2 FQNNGV. The trim removed 1 base at V and 6 bases at J, leaving 9 bases unmatched. This chain's CDR3 is CASSLVAGTARNIQYF. The CDR3 DNA reads as TGTGCCAGCAGCTTAGTCGCCGGGACAGCAAGAAACATTCAGTACTTC.

This clonotype showed up just once. This clone may be a read error of a much larger clone one base away. The chain combines TRBV7-8 with TRBJ1-2; D not certain. Germline CDR1 is SGHVS and CDR2 is FQNEAQ. V was cut by 1 base and J by 9 bases, with 15 bases left in between. The CDR3 sequence is 14 residues long. The CDR3 region is CASSLDLATKSYTF. The CDR3, as DNA: TGTGCCAGCAGCTTAGATCTGGCCACCAAAAGCTACACCTTC.

This clonotype occurred a few times. The chain carries TRBV7-2 and TRBJ1-2; D unresolved. The CDR3 is made up of 16 amino acids. Trimming removed 1 base from V and 1 base from J, with 13 bases in between. Looked up from germline, CDR1 is SGHTA and CDR2 is FQGNSA. The CDR3 reads CASSLVRLQFNYGYTF. CDR3 in DNA: TGTGCCAGCAGCTTAGTTCGTTTACAGTTTAACTATGGCTACACCTTC.